The rows below give T cell receptor beta chains drawn from one sample of a study of OX40 agonist ivuxolimab in advanced cancers. Produced via immunoSEQ multiplex PCR; TCRdb's table is partial and in-frame only. The sample records about 57,000 clones, approximately 80% being singletons. This material consisted of CD4+ or CD8+ T cells sorted from blood, taken in a trial of the OX40 agonist ivuxolimab. The receptor set was obtained from an adult with an advanced solid tumor such as melanoma, head and neck, liver or kidney cancer. The CDR3 runs from the conserved cysteine through the conserved F or W. A D gene is named only where the DNA matches it firmly. Size values are once, few and many counts, or a class for expanded clones, and some rows have none.

clone size	V gene	D gene	J gene	CDR3 DNA	CDR3 protein
once	TRBV6-5	TRBD1	TRBJ2-7	TGTGCCAGCAGTAGGGACAGGCGCTCCTACGAGCAGTACTTC	CASSRDRRSYEQYF
NA	TRBV6-5	NA	TRBJ2-5	TGTGCCAGCCGAGTTCCCGGGCGAGAGACCCAGTACTTC	CASRVPGRETQYF
medium-sized	TRBV29-1	NA	TRBJ2-7	TGCAGCGTTGAAGGTGTGACAGACGACTACGAGCAGTACTTC	CSVEGVTDDYEQYF
NA	TRBV7-9	NA	TRBJ2-3	TGTGCCAGCAGCTTAGATTGGGGGAGCACAGATACGCAGTATTTT	CASSLDWGSTDTQYF
NA	TRBV5-8	TRBD1	TRBJ2-5	TGTGCCAGCAGCAAGGGACAGAATCAAGAGACCCAGTACTTC	CASSKGQNQETQYF
NA	TRBV7-8	NA	TRBJ2-1	TGTGCCAGCAGCTTCCACGCACTTATACCCTACAATGAGCAGTTCTTC	CASSFHALIPYNEQFF
NA	TRBV6-5	TRBD1	TRBJ2-7	TGTGCCAGCAGTTTCTTGGACAGGCGCTACGAGCAGTACTTC	CASSFLDRRYEQYF
NA	TRBV2	TRBD1	TRBJ1-2	TGTGCCAGCAGTGGTACAGGGGGCGGGTCCTATGGCTACACCTTC	CASSGTGGGSYGYTF
NA	TRBV7-6	NA	TRBJ1-1	TGTGCCAGCAGCCGAGAATTGAGGGATCTAGGGGAAGCTTTCTTT	CASSRELRDLGEAFF
NA	TRBV7-8	NA	TRBJ2-3	TGTGCCAGCAGCTTAGAGACAGATACGCAGTATTTT	CASSLETDTQYF
NA	TRBV7-2	TRBD2	TRBJ2-1	TGTGCCAGCAGCCAAAGGGTGGCGGGGGGTGTCAATGAGCAGTTCTTC	CASSQRVAGGVNEQFF
few	TRBV7-2	NA	TRBJ1-6	TGTGCCAGCAGCTTGGCAGCAAGCTCCTATAATTCACCCCTCCACTTT	CASSLAASSYNSPLHF
once	TRBV5-5	NA	TRBJ1-6	TGTGCCAGCAGCTCGAATAGCAAAGATTCACCCCTCCACTTT	CASSSNSKDSPLHF
NA	TRBV19	NA	TRBJ2-7	TGTGCCAGTAGCCTCCCACCCCCTACAGGGAGGTACGAGCAGTACTTC	CASSLPPPTGRYEQYF
NA	TRBV28	NA	TRBJ1-6	TGTGCCAGCAGTCGAAGCTCCTATAATTCACCCCTCCACTTT	CASSRSSYNSPLHF
NA	TRBV11-2	NA	TRBJ2-7	TGTGCCAGCAGCTTAGCGGGAGAATTGTACGAGCAGTACTTC	CASSLAGELYEQYF
NA	TRBV19	NA	TRBJ1-2	TGTGCCAGTGGAGTCGGGACAATTGGCTACACCTTC	CASGVGTIGYTF
NA	TRBV5-1	NA	TRBJ2-5	TGCGCCAGCAGCTTGGTACTGGGAGAAGAGACCCAGTACTTC	CASSLVLGEETQYF
NA	TRBV5-8	NA	TRBJ2-1	TGTGCCAGCAGCTTAAGGGGCAGCCTCTACAATGAGCAGTTCTTC	CASSLRGSLYNEQFF
NA	TRBV11-1	NA	TRBJ2-5	TGTGCCAGCAGCTTCAGGACCAGCCGCCGCCAAGAGACCCAGTACTTC	CASSFRTSRRQETQYF
NA	TRBV6-6	NA	TRBJ2-7	TGTGCCAGCACTAAGGGTGGGAGCTCCTACGAGCAGTACTTC	CASTKGGSSYEQYF
NA	TRBV27	TRBD2	TRBJ2-7	TGTGCCAGCAGTTACGGGACTAGCGGATACGAGCAGTACTTC	CASSYGTSGYEQYF
few	TRBV19	NA	TRBJ1-5	TGTGCCAGTAGTATAACGGAAGTTAGCAATCAGCCCCAGCATTTT	CASSITEVSNQPQHF
NA	TRBV27	NA	TRBJ1-5	TGTGCCAGCAGTCCAAAGGGGTACAGCAATCAGCCCCAGCATTTT	CASSPKGYSNQPQHF
NA	TRBV9	TRBD2	TRBJ2-7	TGTGCCAGCAGCGCCTCGGGACTAGTTTTTGGCGAGCAGTACTTC	CASSASGLVFGEQYF
NA	TRBV19	NA	TRBJ2-3	TGTGCCAGTAGTAGGGGATTTTGGGGACGTCGACAGGATACGCAGTATTTT	CASSRGFWGRRQDTQYF
NA	TRBV28	NA	TRBJ1-3	TGTGCCAGCAGCACTATAGGAAACACCATATATTTT	CASSTIGNTIYF
NA	TRBV6-5	TRBD2	TRBJ2-3	TGTGCCAGCAGTTATAACGGGAGGGCCGGAGATACGCAGTATTTT	CASSYNGRAGDTQYF
NA	TRBV4-1	NA	TRBJ2-1	TGCGCCAGCAGTCAGGGTCCCCTAGCGCCGAGCTCCTACAATGAGCAGTTCTTC	CASSQGPLAPSSYNEQFF
once	TRBV7-9	TRBD2	TRBJ2-3	TGTGCCAGCAGCTCTCTAGCGGCTAGCACAGATACGCAGTATTTT	CASSSLAASTDTQYF
NA	TRBV19	TRBD2	TRBJ2-2	TGTGCCAGTAGTCCTGGACTAGCGGGGATCACCGGGGAGCTGTTTTTT	CASSPGLAGITGELFF
NA	TRBV5-1	NA	TRBJ2-1	TGCGCCAGCAGCCTAGACTCAGGGAACGAGCAGTTCTTC	CASSLDSGNEQFF
NA	TRBV5-8	TRBD1	TRBJ1-5	TGTGCCAGCAGCAATGACAGGGATCAGCCCCAGCATTTT	CASSNDRDQPQHF
NA	TRBV7-2	NA	TRBJ1-3	TGTGCCAGCAGCCTAGAGCCCGCGTTCAGTGGAAACACCATATATTTT	CASSLEPAFSGNTIYF
NA	TRBV9	TRBD1	TRBJ2-7	TGTGCCAGCAGCGTCGGGACAGGAATCCTTTACGAGCAGTACTTC	CASSVGTGILYEQYF
NA	TRBV28	NA	TRBJ2-5	TGTGCCAGCAGTTTTTGGTTTCGGGGTGGTCAAGAGACCCAGTACTTC	CASSFWFRGGQETQYF
few	TRBV6-1	TRBD1	TRBJ2-7	TGTGCCAGCAGTTCCGGGACAGGGGGTCTCTACGAGCAGTACTTC	CASSSGTGGLYEQYF
NA	TRBV25-1	NA	TRBJ1-1	TGTGCCAGCAGTGAATATGACAGCTTAAACACTGAAGCTTTCTTT	CASSEYDSLNTEAFF
few	TRBV19	NA	TRBJ1-3	TGTGCCAGTAGTGTGGTCTCTGGAAACACCATATATTTT	CASSVVSGNTIYF
NA	TRBV4-1	TRBD1	TRBJ1-2	TGCGCCAGCAGCCCGACAGGGGGCTATGGCTACACCTTC	CASSPTGGYGYTF
NA	TRBV11-2	TRBD2	TRBJ2-7	TGTGCCAGCAGCCCAACTAGCGGGGGCCATGTAGTTCAGTACTTC	CASSPTSGGHVVQYF
few	TRBV7-2	TRBD2	TRBJ2-1	TGTGCCAGCAGCCAAGGACTAGCGGGAGGTGAGCAGTTCTTC	CASSQGLAGGEQFF